The entry that follows covers one T cell receptor beta chain sequence. Mismatch with germline at one junction end may stem from a read error. Primers included in the PCR were 60 Vbeta and 13 Jbeta primers. Some clones are missing from TCRdb's copy, which holds only in-frame ones; the method was immunoSEQ multiplex PCR. The repertoire holds 110,000 to 150,000 clones, with about two thirds as singletons. This record belongs to a study of cytomegalovirus exposure and HLA in healthy donors. The sequence was collected from a man aged 35-49 years in good health and CMV-seronegative. Material for sequencing was PBMCs.

CDR3 coding DNA: TGCGCCAGCAACCAAGGTGTTGGACAGGGGAACGAGCAGTACTTC. This codes for CASNQGVGQGNEQYF. J is TRBJ2-7 and V is TRBV4-3; 9 bases align to TRBD1. The length of the CDR3 is 15 residues. From germline, CDR1 is LGHNA and CDR2 YSLEER.